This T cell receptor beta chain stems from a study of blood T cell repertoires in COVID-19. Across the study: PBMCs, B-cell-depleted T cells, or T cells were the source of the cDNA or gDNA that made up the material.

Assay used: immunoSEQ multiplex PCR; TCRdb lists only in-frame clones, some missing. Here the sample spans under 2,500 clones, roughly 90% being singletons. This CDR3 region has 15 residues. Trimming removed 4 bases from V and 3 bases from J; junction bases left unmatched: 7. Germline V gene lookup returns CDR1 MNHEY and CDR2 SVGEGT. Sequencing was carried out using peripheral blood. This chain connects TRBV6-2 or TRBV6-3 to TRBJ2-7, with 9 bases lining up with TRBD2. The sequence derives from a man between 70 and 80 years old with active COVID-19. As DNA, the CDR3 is TGTGCCAGCAGTTTTGCGGCGGGAGGGTTCTACGAGCAGTACTTC. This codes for CASSFAAGGFYEQYF.